Shown below are 24 T cell receptor beta chains from a single sample sequenced in a study of CD8 T cells in Susac syndrome. With random hexamers, roughly 0.45 to 1 ug RNA was reverse transcribed. TCRdb reanalysed the immunoSEQ multiplex PCR reads using MiXCR and keeps one entry per CDR3 protein. The profile shows nearly 70,000 distinct CDR3 sequences, 85% to 95% of them singletons. Sequencing was carried out using CD8+ T cells from PBMCs. The receptors originated from a human donor in good health.

The chain carries TRBV7-8 and TRBJ2-1; the D gene is possibly TRBD1 (5 bases). The CDR3 has 15 amino acids. Trimming shortened V by 5 bases and J by 9 bases, and 20 bases separated the two germline ends. The germline CDR1 and CDR2 sequences are SGHVS and FQNEAQ. CDR3 residues: CASSTTADSVREQFF. DNA for the CDR3: TGTGCCAGCAGCACGACCGCTGACAGTGTGCGTGAGCAGTTCTTC.

This chain links TRBV9 with TRBJ2-5; D is undetermined. The CDR3 totals 13 residues. The V end was cut by 4 bases, the J end by 1 base, with 8 bases between. Germline V gene sequence: CDR1 SGDLS, CDR2 YYNGEE. CDR3 residues: CASSPSGQETQYF. The CDR3 DNA is TGTGCCAGCAGCCCCTCGGGCCAAGAGACCCAGTACTTC.

The chain links TRBV7-9 to TRBJ1-6, with 9 bases fitting TRBD1. Germline lookup yields CDR1 SEHNR and CDR2 FQNEAQ (reference sequence). This CDR3 is built from 14 residues. Germline trimming cut 7 bases from V and 5 bases from J; bases unmatched to any gene: 3. The CDR3 DNA reads as TGTGCCAGCACCCGACAGGGGGATAATTCACCCCTCCACTTT. Protein product: CASTRQGDNSPLHF.

V gene TRBV24-1 combines with J gene TRBJ2-1; D uncertain. The CDR3 is 14 amino acids. Trimming took off 6 bases at V and 5 bases at J, with 13 bases between the two ends. The V gene's germline CDR1 is KGHDR and CDR2 SFDVKD. The CDR3 sequence: CATSSIFYDNEQFF. The CDR3 DNA sequence: TGTGCCACCAGTAGTATCTTCTACGACAATGAGCAGTTCTTC.

This clonotype has only a few counts. The V gene is TRBV4-2, the J gene TRBJ2-3; no clear D. Trimming pared 1 base from V and 4 bases from J, leaving 12 bases between. CDR1 LGHNA and CDR2 YNFKEQ come from the germline V gene. This CDR3 comprises 15 residues. CDR3: CASSQVEWMPDTQYF. The CDR3 DNA follows: TGTGCCAGCAGCCAAGTAGAATGGATGCCAGATACGCAGTATTTT.

This clonotype was picked up a small number of times. The V call is TRBV27, the J call TRBJ2-7; D is unclear. The germline V gene encodes CDR1 MNHEY and CDR2 SMNVEV (reference sequence). The CDR3 is 14 residues long. V was pared by 2 bases and J by 2 bases, with 10 bases between. The DNA of the CDR3 is TGTGCCAGCAGTTTACTTGGTACAGCCTACGAGCAGTACTTC. Translating it yields CASSLLGTAYEQYF.

The rearrangement uses TRBV19 and TRBJ2-1; D may be TRBD1 or TRBD2 (5 bases each). There are 11 residues in the CDR3. Per the germline V gene, CDR1 is LNHDA and CDR2 is SQIVND (reference sequence). V was trimmed by 5 bases and J by 8 bases, leaving 7 bases between them. The CDR3 loop reads CASSVGDEQFF. For the CDR3, the DNA is TGTGCCAGTAGTGTGGGGGATGAGCAGTTCTTC.

The rearrangement uses TRBV10-3 and TRBJ2-2, with 7 nucleotides matching TRBD2. Germline V lookup: CDR1 ENHRY, CDR2 SYGVKD. The CDR3 length is 16 residues. Losses at the gene ends were 3 bases for V and 1 base for J; bases not matched to a gene: 5. CDR3 region: CAISDRVAGNTGELFF. CDR3 in DNA: TGTGCCATCAGTGATAGGGTAGCGGGGAACACCGGGGAGCTGTTTTTT.

This chain links TRBV19 with TRBJ2-2; no definite D call. The germline CDR1 and CDR2 sequences are LNHDA and SQIVND (reference sequence). This CDR3 is 11 amino acids long. The V and J ends lost 3 bases and 6 bases respectively, with 2 bases between them. The CDR3 DNA follows: TGTGCCAGTAGTATCCCCGGGGAGCTGTTTTTT. Amino acids: CASSIPGELFF. The variable domain in full, with the rest retrieved from reference TRBV19 and TRBJ2-2, is DGGITQSPKYLFRKEGQNVTLSCEQNLNHDAMYWYRQDPGQGLRLIYYSQIVNDFQKGDIAEGYSVSREKKESFPLTVTSAQKNPTAFYLCASSIPGELFFGEGSRLTVL.

Comments on this clonotype: An end of the junction differs from the germline gene, which may be a read error. The chain employs TRBV3-1 and TRBJ2-1; no reliable D call. CDR1 and CDR2 (germline): LGHDT, YNNKEL (reference sequence). The CDR3 loop spans 12 amino acids. The CDR3 bases are TGTGCCAGCAGCCCCCGAGACAACGAGCAGTTCTTC. This codes for CASSPRDNEQFF.

The chain combines TRBV5-1 with TRBJ2-7; 7 nucleotides match TRBD2. In germline, CDR1 is SGHRS, CDR2 YFSETQ. Trimming removed 0 bases from V and 3 bases from J; junction bases left unmatched: 12. The length of the CDR3 is 17 residues. The CDR3 DNA reads as TGCGCCAGCAGCTTGGCGGTCGGGAGCGGGGCGATCTACGAGCAGTACGTC. Its protein product is CASSLAVGSGAIYEQYV.

The chain has TRBV4-1 and TRBJ2-2, with a weak D call TRBD2 (6 bases). This CDR3 comprises 16 residues. The V end was cut by 3 bases, the J end by 3 bases, with 14 bases between. Germline V gene data show CDR1 as MGHRA and CDR2 as YSYEKL. The CDR3 nucleotides read TGCGCCAGCAGCCAGGACCCGGGACTCTACACCGGGGAGCTGTTTTTT. Its translation is CASSQDPGLYTGELFF.

This rearrangement joins TRBV3-1 to TRBJ2-6; weak D call: TRBD2 (6 bases). The CDR3 runs to 15 residues. The germline CDR1 and CDR2 sequences are LGHDT and YNNKEL (reference sequence). V was shortened by 6 bases and J by 1 base, with 10 bases between the two germline ends. CDR3: CASRKGGSGANVLTF. The CDR3, as DNA: TGTGCCAGCAGGAAGGGAGGTTCTGGGGCCAACGTCCTGACTTTC.

This chain uses TRBV29-1 with TRBJ2-1; 9 bases agree with TRBD2. Germline assignment: CDR1 SQVTM and CDR2 ANQGSEA. The CDR3 runs 17 residues. The J segment lost 8 bases and the V segment lost 0 bases, leaving 14 bases of the junction unmatched. The CDR3 is CSVEDRGSGGRMDEQFF. The CDR3 region has the DNA TGCAGCGTTGAAGATCGTGGTAGCGGGGGCCGAATGGATGAGCAGTTCTTC.

The chain recombines TRBV7-9 with TRBJ2-7; possibly TRBD2 for D (5 bases). This CDR3 spans 16 amino acids. CDR1 is SEHNR, CDR2 FQNEAQ, per germline (reference sequence). Trimming shortened V by 1 base and J by 2 bases, and 15 bases separated the two germline ends. The CDR3 DNA reads TGTGCCAGCAGCTTAGGGTTCGGGGATTCCCCCTACGAGCAGTACGTC. It is translated as CASSLGFGDSPYEQYV.

The chain employs TRBV14 and TRBJ1-6, with a possible D match to TRBD1 (5 bases). CDR3 length: 13 amino acids. Trimming took 3 bases from V and 9 from J, leaving 9 bases between them. Germline V gives CDR1 SGHDN, CDR2 FVKESK. The CDR3 loop is CASSQHGASPLHF. The CDR3 bases are TGTGCCAGCAGCCAGCACGGGGCTTCACCCCTCCACTTT. Full variable domain (rest looked up from reference TRBV14 and TRBJ1-6): EAGVTQFPSHSVIEKGQTVTLRCDPISGHDNLYWYRRVMGKEIKFLLHFVKESKQDESGMPNNRFLAERTGGTYSTLKVQPAELEDSGVYFCASSQHGASPLHFGNGTRLTVT.

The rearrangement uses TRBV19 and TRBJ2-5; 7 bases map to TRBD1. CDR1 and CDR2 from the germline V gene are LNHDA and SQIVND (reference sequence). The V and J ends lost 5 bases and 10 bases, in that order; junction bases with no gene match: 16. CDR3 length equals 15 residues. CDR3 region: CASSPWGQTRGDQYF. In DNA, the CDR3 is TGTGCCAGTAGTCCTTGGGGACAGACCAGGGGTGACCAGTACTTC.

This chain connects TRBV20-1 to TRBJ2-1, with D perhaps given as TRBD1 or TRBD2 (5 bases each). Trimming cost V 0 bases and J 10 bases, with 13 bases left between them. This CDR3 contains 13 residues. In germline, CDR1 is DFQATT, CDR2 SNEGSKA (reference sequence). The CDR3 region has the DNA TGCAGTGCTAGAGAGGGACCCACAAGGGAGCAGTTCTTC. Protein product: CSAREGPTREQFF.

The chain is built from TRBV4-3 and TRBJ1-5; D is unclear. From germline, CDR1 is LGHNA and CDR2 YSLEER. V dropped 0 bases and J dropped 5 bases, with 11 bases sitting between them. This CDR3 spans 15 amino acids. This CDR3 reads CASSQDRRSYQPQHF. The DNA of the CDR3 is TGCGCCAGCAGCCAAGACAGGAGGTCCTATCAGCCCCAGCATTTT.

The chain has TRBV3-1 and TRBJ1-4; D is unclear. Germline V lookup: CDR1 LGHDT, CDR2 YNNKEL (reference sequence). V gave up 0 bases and J gave up 5 bases, with 7 bases separating them. This CDR3 comprises 14 residues. CDR3 region: CASSQEGWNEKLFF. The CDR3 DNA follows: TGTGCCAGCAGCCAAGAGGGGTGGAATGAAAAACTGTTTTTT.

This chain uses TRBV29-1 with TRBJ1-1; 8 bases agree with TRBD1. Trimming at V came to 7 bases and at J to 4 bases, leaving 8 bases not matched to a gene. From germline, CDR1 is SQVTM and CDR2 ANQGSEA. The CDR3 has 13 amino acids. The CDR3 reads CSATTGGGTEAFF. As DNA, the CDR3 is TGCAGCGCAACCACAGGGGGAGGCACTGAAGCTTTCTTT. Together with reference TRBV29-1 and TRBJ1-1, the CDR3 gives the full variable domain: SAVISQKPSRDICQRGTSLTIQCQVDSQVTMMFWYRQQPGQSLTLIATANQGSEATYESGFVIDKFPISRPNLTFSTLTVSNMSPEDSSIYLCSATTGGGTEAFFGQGTRLTVV.

The chain has TRBV7-9 and TRBJ2-7; TRBD1 aligns across 10 bases. V gave up 5 bases and J gave up 5 bases; unmatched junction bases: 12. The germline gives CDR1 SEHNR, CDR2 FQNEAQ (reference sequence). This CDR3 region has 16 residues. The CDR3 DNA sequence: TGTGCCAGCAGCATCCCCCCCGGGACAGGGGCTGACGAGCAGTACTTC. It is translated as CASSIPPGTGADEQYF.

The chain couples TRBV19 to TRBJ1-1; D is unresolved. V lost 9 bases and J lost 4, with 21 bases in between. The germline gives CDR1 LNHDA, CDR2 SQIVND (reference sequence). CDR3 length equals 15 residues. CDR3 protein: CASTNPLGSSTEAFF. The CDR3 DNA sequence: TGTGCCAGCACAAACCCCCTGGGATCCAGCACTGAAGCTTTCTTT.

V and J are TRBV12-3 or TRBV12-4 and TRBJ2-1; a possible D gene is TRBD1 (7 bases). Trimming shortened V by 6 bases and J by 2 bases, and 17 bases separated the two germline ends. The CDR3 sequence is 16 residues long. CDR3 residues: CASRPADRTTYNEQFF. CDR3 DNA sequence: TGTGCCAGCAGGCCGGCGGACAGGACTACCTACAATGAGCAGTTCTTC.